A selection of T cell receptor beta chains follows, all from one sample in a study of identical twins. In TCRdb, the 5' RACE reads were re-called with MiXCR into one record per CDR3 protein. This sample has about 890,000 distinct CDR3 sequences, with 12% found just once. The sample was also linked to a second study, of yellow fever vaccine responses in identical twins.

Material: PBMCs. The source of these receptors is a woman aged 18 to 35 in good health. The CDR3 runs from the conserved cysteine through the conserved F or W. A D gene is named only where the DNA matches it firmly. Clone size, where shown, is once, few, many, or a class for clones that have expanded.

CDR3 DNA: TGTGCCATCAGTGTCGGAGTCAGATCCTACGAGCAGTACTTC; CDR3 protein: CAISVGVRSYEQYF; clone size: many; D gene: -; J gene: TRBJ2-7; V gene: TRBV10-3
CDR3 DNA: TGTGCCAGCTCCCCACAGGGGGCGGCGAATGAGCAGTTCTTC; CDR3 protein: CASSPQGAANEQFF; clone size: -; D gene: TRBD1; J gene: TRBJ2-1; V gene: TRBV18
CDR3 DNA: TGCAGTGCTAGAGATCAGGGTCGTAGCACAGATACGCAGTATTTT; CDR3 protein: CSARDQGRSTDTQYF; clone size: few; D gene: -; J gene: TRBJ2-3; V gene: TRBV20-1
CDR3 DNA: TGTGCCAGCAGCTCTTCAGGGGGAAATTCACCCCTCCACTTT; CDR3 protein: CASSSSGGNSPLHF; clone size: few; D gene: TRBD1; J gene: TRBJ1-6; V gene: TRBV7-8
CDR3 DNA: TGTGCCAGTACGACAGGGGGCCGGAAGAATGAGCAGTTCTTC; CDR3 protein: CASTTGGRKNEQFF; clone size: -; D gene: -; J gene: TRBJ2-1; V gene: TRBV21-1
CDR3 DNA: TGTGCCAGCTCTCGGGACCAATCCTCCTACAATGAGCAGTTCTTC; CDR3 protein: CASSRDQSSYNEQFF; clone size: few; D gene: -; J gene: TRBJ2-1; V gene: TRBV18
CDR3 DNA: TGCAGTGCTAGACGCCGACAGACCAAAGAGACCCAGTACTTC; CDR3 protein: CSARRRQTKETQYF; clone size: -; D gene: -; J gene: TRBJ2-5; V gene: TRBV20-1
CDR3 DNA: TGCGCCAGCAGCGGAGGACTAGCGTACGAGCAGTACTTC; CDR3 protein: CASSGGLAYEQYF; clone size: many; D gene: TRBD2; J gene: TRBJ2-7; V gene: TRBV5-1
CDR3 DNA: TGTGCCAGCAGCTTGTGGTTTAGCGGGCATCCCGATCTACGTAGTGAGCAGTTCTTC; CDR3 protein: CASSLWFSGHPDLRSEQFF; clone size: few; D gene: TRBD2; J gene: TRBJ2-1; V gene: TRBV5-6
CDR3 DNA: TGTGCCAGCACCTTAGGCGAGTCGGGCTATGGCTACACCTTC; CDR3 protein: CASTLGESGYGYTF; clone size: -; D gene: -; J gene: TRBJ1-2; V gene: TRBV7-9
CDR3 DNA: TGTGCCAGCAGCCCCCGTCATACTAGCGGGAGGTCTGGGGCCAACGTCCTGACTTTC; CDR3 protein: CASSPRHTSGRSGANVLTF; clone size: few; D gene: TRBD2; J gene: TRBJ2-6; V gene: TRBV11-1
CDR3 DNA: TGTGCCAGCAGTTTGTCTATTAGCGGGGGTGACACCGGGGAGCTGTTTTTT; CDR3 protein: CASSLSISGGDTGELFF; clone size: -; D gene: TRBD2; J gene: TRBJ2-2; V gene: TRBV27
CDR3 DNA: TGCAGTGCTTCTGAAGCTCTAGCGGGGGGGTATACGGGGATCTTC; CDR3 protein: CSASEALAGGYTGIF; clone size: -; D gene: TRBD2; J gene: TRBJ2-1; V gene: TRBV20-1
CDR3 DNA: TGTGCCAGCAGCCTTAGTTCCGCGGGAGGTCCCTACGAGCAGTACTTC; CDR3 protein: CASSLSSAGGPYEQYF; clone size: -; D gene: TRBD2; J gene: TRBJ2-7; V gene: TRBV7-8
CDR3 DNA: TGTGCCACCAGCAGGAGACAGTTTAGTACGGACTATGGCTACACCTTC; CDR3 protein: CATSRRQFSTDYGYTF; clone size: many; D gene: -; J gene: TRBJ1-2; V gene: TRBV15
CDR3 DNA: TGCAGCGTTAGGACAGGGGGCAATCAGCCCCAGCATTTT; CDR3 protein: CSVRTGGNQPQHF; clone size: few; D gene: TRBD1; J gene: TRBJ1-5; V gene: TRBV29-1
CDR3 DNA: TGTGCCAGCAGTTCACGAAAACTGGGGGGCACCGGGGAGCCCCAGCATTTT; CDR3 protein: CASSSRKLGGTGEPQHF; clone size: -; D gene: -; J gene: TRBJ1-5; V gene: TRBV12-3/TRBV12-4
CDR3 DNA: TGCGCCAGCAGCCTATTGGACGGACACAATCAGCCCCAGCATTTT; CDR3 protein: CASSLLDGHNQPQHF; clone size: few; D gene: -; J gene: TRBJ1-5; V gene: TRBV4-1
CDR3 DNA: TGCGCCAGCAGCTTGGCCCCAGGGGAGGGAAACGAGCAGTACTTC; CDR3 protein: CASSLAPGEGNEQYF; clone size: few; D gene: -; J gene: TRBJ2-7; V gene: TRBV5-1
CDR3 DNA: TGTGCCAGCAGCTTAGGGTATCAGCGGACCGGCGAGCAGTACTTC; CDR3 protein: CASSLGYQRTGEQYF; clone size: few; D gene: -; J gene: TRBJ2-7; V gene: TRBV11-2
CDR3 DNA: TGTGCCAGCTCCCGGGAAGGGGTTGGGAATTCACCCCTCCACTTT; CDR3 protein: CASSREGVGNSPLHF; clone size: many; D gene: -; J gene: TRBJ1-6; V gene: TRBV12-3/TRBV12-4
CDR3 DNA: TGTGCCATCAGTGGAGGAGAGACCCAGTACTTC; CDR3 protein: CAISGGETQYF; clone size: many; D gene: -; J gene: TRBJ2-5; V gene: TRBV10-3
CDR3 DNA: TGTGCCAGCAGCTTAGGGCCCGGGAGCCAAGAGACCCAGTACTTC; CDR3 protein: CASSLGPGSQETQYF; clone size: few; D gene: -; J gene: TRBJ2-5; V gene: TRBV7-3
CDR3 DNA: TGTGCCAGCAGTCTGCGACTTCAGGGGTCAGATACGCAGTATTTT; CDR3 protein: CASSLRLQGSDTQYF; clone size: -; D gene: -; J gene: TRBJ2-3; V gene: TRBV2
CDR3 DNA: TGCGCCAGCAGCTTGGGCCACGAGATAGTCACTGAAGCTTTCTTT; CDR3 protein: CASSLGHEIVTEAFF; clone size: many; D gene: -; J gene: TRBJ1-1; V gene: TRBV5-1
CDR3 DNA: TGTGCCAGCAGTACCTCCACTGGAGCTTTCTTT; CDR3 protein: CASSTSTGAFF; clone size: -; D gene: -; J gene: TRBJ1-1; V gene: TRBV6-1
CDR3 DNA: TGTGCCAGCAGTAGACCGCTTCGGACAGATACGCAGTATTTT; CDR3 protein: CASSRPLRTDTQYF; clone size: -; D gene: -; J gene: TRBJ2-3; V gene: TRBV28
CDR3 DNA: TGCGCCAGCAGGGTACTCCCTCAAGAGACCCAGTACTTC; CDR3 protein: CASRVLPQETQYF; clone size: -; D gene: -; J gene: TRBJ2-5; V gene: TRBV5-1
CDR3 DNA: TGCGCCAGCAGACAGGGAGAGTACAATGAGCAGTTCTTC; CDR3 protein: CASRQGEYNEQFF; clone size: -; D gene: -; J gene: TRBJ2-1; V gene: TRBV5-1
CDR3 DNA: TGTGCCAGCAGCTTGGGGGCCGGGAACATTCAGTACTTC; CDR3 protein: CASSLGAGNIQYF; clone size: few; D gene: -; J gene: TRBJ2-4; V gene: TRBV7-2
CDR3 DNA: TGCGCCAGCAGCTTGACGGGACAGGGTTACGGCTACACCTTC; CDR3 protein: CASSLTGQGYGYTF; clone size: few; D gene: TRBD1; J gene: TRBJ1-2; V gene: TRBV5-1
CDR3 DNA: TGTGCCAGCTGGGGACTAGCGGTTAGGGATGAGCAGTTCTTC; CDR3 protein: CASWGLAVRDEQFF; clone size: -; D gene: TRBD2; J gene: TRBJ2-1; V gene: TRBV2
CDR3 DNA: TGCAGTGCTAGATCGGGAACAGTTCTCGATACGCAGTATTTT; CDR3 protein: CSARSGTVLDTQYF; clone size: few; D gene: -; J gene: TRBJ2-3; V gene: TRBV20-1
CDR3 DNA: TGCGCCAGCAGCCAAGTTCCCGCTAGCGGGGCTTACAATGAGCAGTTCTTC; CDR3 protein: CASSQVPASGAYNEQFF; clone size: few; D gene: TRBD2; J gene: TRBJ2-1; V gene: TRBV4-1
CDR3 DNA: TGCAGTGCCAACGACAGGATCACCGGGGAGCTGTTTTTT; CDR3 protein: CSANDRITGELFF; clone size: few; D gene: -; J gene: TRBJ2-2; V gene: TRBV20-1
CDR3 DNA: TGTGCCAGCAGCCCCGGGGCGCAGAAAAATCAGCCCCAGCATTTT; CDR3 protein: CASSPGAQKNQPQHF; clone size: -; D gene: -; J gene: TRBJ1-5; V gene: TRBV27
CDR3 DNA: TGCGCCAGCAGTCACCACCGGGACAGACCCTACGAGCAGTACTTC; CDR3 protein: CASSHHRDRPYEQYF; clone size: once; D gene: TRBD1; J gene: TRBJ2-7; V gene: TRBV23-1
CDR3 DNA: TGTGCCAGCAGTCCGATGGGACAGGGGGCAGACTATGGCTACACCTTC; CDR3 protein: CASSPMGQGADYGYTF; clone size: few; D gene: TRBD1; J gene: TRBJ1-2; V gene: TRBV12-3/TRBV12-4
CDR3 DNA: TGTGCCAGTAGCCGTCCAAGGTTGACTGAAGCTTTCTTT; CDR3 protein: CASSRPRLTEAFF; clone size: few; D gene: -; J gene: TRBJ1-1; V gene: TRBV19
CDR3 DNA: TGTGCCAGCAGAGCCCCGGGACAGGGTTTCACCGGGGAGCTGTTTTTT; CDR3 protein: CASRAPGQGFTGELFF; clone size: -; D gene: TRBD1; J gene: TRBJ2-2; V gene: TRBV12-3/TRBV12-4
CDR3 DNA: TGTGCCAGCTCACCCCCGGGACTAGTTCCCAATGAGCAGTTCTTC; CDR3 protein: CASSPPGLVPNEQFF; clone size: few; D gene: TRBD2; J gene: TRBJ2-1; V gene: TRBV18
CDR3 DNA: TGCGCCAGCAGCCACGGACGGATGAACACTGAAGCTTTCTTT; CDR3 protein: CASSHGRMNTEAFF; clone size: few; D gene: -; J gene: TRBJ1-1; V gene: TRBV4-1
CDR3 DNA: TGTGCCAGCAGTGAAATCGTTGGGGGACGTCGCTACGAGCAGTACTTC; CDR3 protein: CASSEIVGGRRYEQYF; clone size: -; D gene: -; J gene: TRBJ2-7; V gene: TRBV2
CDR3 DNA: TGTGCCAGCAGCCAGCTAAGCGGTGGTGAGACCCAGTACTTC; CDR3 protein: CASSQLSGGETQYF; clone size: once; D gene: -; J gene: TRBJ2-5; V gene: TRBV7-7